The clone carrying this TCR beta chain showed up just once. The sample comes from a study of blood T cell repertoires in COVID-19. The assay was immunoSEQ multiplex PCR, and TCRdb's table has in-frame clones only and misses some. The top ten hold under 3% of the sample, which has roughly 260,000 clones, more than 85% seen once. It was during active infection that Seattle patients were enrolled and then longitudinally followed. CDR3 size: 17 residues. From germline, CDR1 is MNHNS and CDR2 SASEGT. The ends were cut back, 2 bases at V and 0 bases at J, with 16 bases in the middle. The V gene is TRBV6-1, the J gene TRBJ1-2; no reliable D call. The TCR comes from a person under 35 with COVID-19, enrolled during active disease. Sequenced: peripheral blood. In DNA form, the CDR3 reads TGTGCCAGCAGTGAACAATTGGGAGGCTTAGCTAACTATGGCTACACCTTC. Amino acid sequence: CASSEQLGGLANYGYTF.